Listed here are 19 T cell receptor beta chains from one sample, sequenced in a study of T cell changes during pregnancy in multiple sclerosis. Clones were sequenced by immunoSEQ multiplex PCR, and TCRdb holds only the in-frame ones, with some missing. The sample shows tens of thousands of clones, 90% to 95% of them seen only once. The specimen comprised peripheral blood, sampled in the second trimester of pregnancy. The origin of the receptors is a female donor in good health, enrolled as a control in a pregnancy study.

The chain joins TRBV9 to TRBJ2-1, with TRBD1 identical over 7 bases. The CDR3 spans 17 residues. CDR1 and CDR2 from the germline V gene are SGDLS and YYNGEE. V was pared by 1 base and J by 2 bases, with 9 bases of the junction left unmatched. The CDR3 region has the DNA TGTGCCAGCAGCGTAAACAGGGGATCGAGGGCCTACAATGAGCAGTTCTTC. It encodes CASSVNRGSRAYNEQFF.

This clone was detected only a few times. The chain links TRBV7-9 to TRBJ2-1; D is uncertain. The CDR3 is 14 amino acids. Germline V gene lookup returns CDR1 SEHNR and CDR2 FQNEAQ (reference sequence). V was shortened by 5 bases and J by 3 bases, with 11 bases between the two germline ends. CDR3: CASSTSSGYNEQFF. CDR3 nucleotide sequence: TGTGCCAGCAGCACGAGCTCAGGCTACAATGAGCAGTTCTTC.

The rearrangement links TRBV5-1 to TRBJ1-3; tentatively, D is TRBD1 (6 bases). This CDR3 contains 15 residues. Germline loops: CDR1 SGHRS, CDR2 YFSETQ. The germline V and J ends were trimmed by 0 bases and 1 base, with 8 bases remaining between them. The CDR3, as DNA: TGCGCCAGCAGCTTGGCTCAGGGGTCTGGAAACACCATATATTTT. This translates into CASSLAQGSGNTIYF. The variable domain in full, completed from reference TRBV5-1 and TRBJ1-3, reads KAGVTQTPRYLIKTRGQQVTLSCSPISGHRSVSWYQQTPGQGLQFLFEYFSETQRNKGNFPGRFSGRQFSNSRSEMNVSTLELGDSALYLCASSLAQGSGNTIYFGEGSWLTVV.

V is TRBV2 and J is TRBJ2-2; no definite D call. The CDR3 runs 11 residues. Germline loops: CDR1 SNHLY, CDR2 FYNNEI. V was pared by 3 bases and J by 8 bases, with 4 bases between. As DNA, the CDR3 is TGTGCCAGCAGTGAGGCAGGGGAGCTGTTTTTT. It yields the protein CASSEAGELFF. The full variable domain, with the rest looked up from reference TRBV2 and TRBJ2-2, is EPEVTQTPSHQVTQMGQEVILRCVPISNHLYFYWYRQILGQKVEFLVSFYNNEISEKSEIFDDQFSVERPDGSNFTLKIRSTKLEDSAMYFCASSEAGELFFGEGSRLTVL.

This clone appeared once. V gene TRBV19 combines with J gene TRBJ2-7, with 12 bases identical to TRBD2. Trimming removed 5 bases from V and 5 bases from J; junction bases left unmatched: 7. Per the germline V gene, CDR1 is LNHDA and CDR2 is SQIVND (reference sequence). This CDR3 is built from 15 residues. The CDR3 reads CASSALTSGSNEQYF. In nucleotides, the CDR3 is TGTGCCAGTAGTGCGCTGACTAGCGGGAGTAACGAGCAGTACTTC.

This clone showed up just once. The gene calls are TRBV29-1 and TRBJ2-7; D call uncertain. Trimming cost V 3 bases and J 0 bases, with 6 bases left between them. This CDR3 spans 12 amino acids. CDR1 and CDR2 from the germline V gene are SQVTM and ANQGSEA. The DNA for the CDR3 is TGCAGCGTTGAGGGCACCTCCTACGAGCAGTACTTC. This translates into CSVEGTSYEQYF.

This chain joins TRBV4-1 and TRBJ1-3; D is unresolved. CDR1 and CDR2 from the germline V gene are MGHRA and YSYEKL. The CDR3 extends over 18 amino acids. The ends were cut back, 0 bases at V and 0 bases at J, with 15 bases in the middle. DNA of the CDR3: TGCGCCAGCAGCCAAGATTGGAGGACGGAGGACTCTGGAAACACCATATATTTT. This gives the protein CASSQDWRTEDSGNTIYF.

The CDR3 DNA reads as TGTGCCAGCAGCGTAACGGGCGGGATCACAGATACGCAGTATTTT. Its translation is CASSVTGGITDTQYF. The J gene is TRBJ2-3, the V gene TRBV9; tentatively, D is TRBD2 (6 bases). Germline-derived CDR1 and CDR2 are SGDLS and YYNGEE. V dropped 1 base and J dropped 2 bases, with 11 bases sitting between them. CDR3 size: 15 residues.

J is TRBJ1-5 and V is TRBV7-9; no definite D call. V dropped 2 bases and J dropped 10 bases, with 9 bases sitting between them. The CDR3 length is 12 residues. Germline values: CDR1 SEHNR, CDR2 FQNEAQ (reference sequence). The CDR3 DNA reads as TGTGCCAGCAGCTTATTGACTGGTCCCCAGCATTTT. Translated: CASSLLTGPQHF. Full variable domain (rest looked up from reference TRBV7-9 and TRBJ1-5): DTGVSQNPRHKITKRGQNVTFRCDPISEHNRLYWYRQTLGQGPEFLTYFQNEAQLEKSRLLSDRFSAERPKGSFSTLEIQRTEQGDSAMYLCASSLLTGPQHFGDGTRLSIL.

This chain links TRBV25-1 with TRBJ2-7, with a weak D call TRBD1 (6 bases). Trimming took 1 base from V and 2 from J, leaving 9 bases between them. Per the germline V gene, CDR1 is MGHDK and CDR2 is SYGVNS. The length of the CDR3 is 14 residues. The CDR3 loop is CASSELDSAYEQYF. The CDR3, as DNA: TGTGCCAGCAGTGAATTGGACAGTGCCTACGAGCAGTACTTC.

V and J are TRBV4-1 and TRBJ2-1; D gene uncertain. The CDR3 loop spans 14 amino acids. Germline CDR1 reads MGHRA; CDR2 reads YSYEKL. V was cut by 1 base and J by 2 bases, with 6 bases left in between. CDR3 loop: CASSQASPYNEQFF. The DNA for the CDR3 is TGCGCCAGCAGCCAAGCGAGCCCCTACAATGAGCAGTTCTTC.

The chain's CDR3 is CASSPDRGSGKLFF. CDR3 nucleotides: TGTGCCAGCAGCCCCGACAGGGGATCAGGAAAACTGTTTTTT. The chain is built from TRBV2 and TRBJ1-4; 8 bases map to TRBD1. There are 14 residues in the CDR3. With 6 bases clipped from V and 10 bases from J, the junction kept 10 bases outside the gene matches. From germline, CDR1 is SNHLY and CDR2 FYNNEI.

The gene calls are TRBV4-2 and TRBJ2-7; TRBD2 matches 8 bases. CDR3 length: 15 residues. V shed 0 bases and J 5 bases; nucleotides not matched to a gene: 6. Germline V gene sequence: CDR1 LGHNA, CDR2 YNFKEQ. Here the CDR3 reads CASSQDGSGIDEQYF. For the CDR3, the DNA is TGTGCCAGCAGCCAAGATGGTAGCGGGATCGACGAGCAGTACTTC.

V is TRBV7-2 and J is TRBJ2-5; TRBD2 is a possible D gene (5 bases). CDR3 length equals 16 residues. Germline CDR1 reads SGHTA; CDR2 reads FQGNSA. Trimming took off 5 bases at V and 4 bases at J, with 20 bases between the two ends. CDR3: CASSIPLSVVGETQYF. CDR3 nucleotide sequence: TGTGCCAGCAGCATCCCCCTTAGCGTGGTGGGAGAGACCCAGTACTTC.

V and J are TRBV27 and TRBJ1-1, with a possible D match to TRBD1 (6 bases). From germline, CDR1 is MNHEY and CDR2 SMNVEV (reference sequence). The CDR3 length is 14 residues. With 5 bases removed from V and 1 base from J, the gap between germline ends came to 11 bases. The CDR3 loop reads CASSHNRANTEAFF. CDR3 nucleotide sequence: TGTGCCAGCAGTCATAACAGGGCGAACACTGAAGCTTTCTTT.

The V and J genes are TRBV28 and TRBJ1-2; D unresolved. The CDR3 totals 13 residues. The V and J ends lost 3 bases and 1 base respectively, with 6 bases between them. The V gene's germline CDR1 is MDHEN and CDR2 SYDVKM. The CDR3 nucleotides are TGTGCCAGCAGTTTGCACAGTAACTATGGCTACACCTTC. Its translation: CASSLHSNYGYTF.

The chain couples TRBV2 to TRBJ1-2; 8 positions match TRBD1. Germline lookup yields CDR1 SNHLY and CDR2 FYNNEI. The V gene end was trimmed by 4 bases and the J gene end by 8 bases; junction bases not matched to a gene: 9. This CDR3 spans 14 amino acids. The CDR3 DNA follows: TGTGCCAGCAGTGTGTACGAGACAGGGGTGGGCTACACCTTC. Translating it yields CASSVYETGVGYTF.

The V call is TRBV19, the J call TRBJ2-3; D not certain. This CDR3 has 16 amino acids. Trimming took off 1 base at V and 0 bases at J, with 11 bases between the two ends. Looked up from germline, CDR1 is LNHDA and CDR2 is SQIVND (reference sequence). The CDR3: CASSIAPRQSTDTQYF. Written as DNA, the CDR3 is TGTGCCAGTAGTATAGCGCCCAGACAAAGCACAGATACGCAGTATTTT. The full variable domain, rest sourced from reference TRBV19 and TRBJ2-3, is DGGITQSPKYLFRKEGQNVTLSCEQNLNHDAMYWYRQDPGQGLRLIYYSQIVNDFQKGDIAEGYSVSREKKESFPLTVTSAQKNPTAFYLCASSIAPRQSTDTQYFGPGTRLTVL.

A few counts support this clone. DNA for the CDR3: TGTGCCAGCAGCCAAGGGGGCATCTTCGGCTACACCTTC. This codes for CASSQGGIFGYTF. The V call is TRBV14, the J call TRBJ1-2; TRBD1 is a possible D gene (5 bases). Germline assignment: CDR1 SGHDN and CDR2 FVKESK. V was trimmed by 1 base and J by 8 bases, leaving 11 bases between them. CDR3 length equals 13 residues.